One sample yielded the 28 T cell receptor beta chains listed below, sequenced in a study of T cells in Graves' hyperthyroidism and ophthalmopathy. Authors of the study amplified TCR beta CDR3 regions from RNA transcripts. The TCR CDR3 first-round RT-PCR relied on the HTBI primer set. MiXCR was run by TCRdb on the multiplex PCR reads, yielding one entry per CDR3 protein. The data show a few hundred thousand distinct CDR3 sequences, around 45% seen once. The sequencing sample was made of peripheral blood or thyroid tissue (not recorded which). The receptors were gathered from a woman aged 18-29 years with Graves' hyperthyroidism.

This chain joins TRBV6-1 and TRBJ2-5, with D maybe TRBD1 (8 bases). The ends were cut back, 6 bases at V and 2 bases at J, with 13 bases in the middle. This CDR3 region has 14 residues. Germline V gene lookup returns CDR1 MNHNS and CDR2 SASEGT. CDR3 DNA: TGTGCCAGCAGAAACAGGGGGGGACAAGAGACCCAGTACTTC. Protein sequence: CASRNRGGQETQYF.

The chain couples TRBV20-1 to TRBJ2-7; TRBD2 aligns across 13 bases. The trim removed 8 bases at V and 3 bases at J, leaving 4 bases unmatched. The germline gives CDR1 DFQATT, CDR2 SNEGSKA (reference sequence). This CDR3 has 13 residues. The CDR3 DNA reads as TGCAGTACCCGACTAGCGGGAGGCTACGAGCAGTACTTC. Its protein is CSTRLAGGYEQYF.

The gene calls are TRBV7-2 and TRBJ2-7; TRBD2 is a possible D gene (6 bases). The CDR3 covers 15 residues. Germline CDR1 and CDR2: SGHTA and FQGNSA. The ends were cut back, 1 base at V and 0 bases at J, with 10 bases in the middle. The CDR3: CASSLDPAGSYEQYF. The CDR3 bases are TGTGCCAGCAGCTTAGATCCAGCGGGCTCCTACGAGCAGTACTTC.

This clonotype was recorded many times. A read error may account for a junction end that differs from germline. The CDR3: CASSLARTGTETQYF. Here the CDR3 DNA reads TGTGCTAGCAGCTTAGCCAGGACCGGGACTGAGACCCAGTACTTC. This rearrangement joins TRBV7-7 to TRBJ2-5; D may be TRBD2 (6 bases). The CDR3 totals 15 residues. CDR1 and CDR2 (germline): SSHAT, FNYEAQ (reference sequence).

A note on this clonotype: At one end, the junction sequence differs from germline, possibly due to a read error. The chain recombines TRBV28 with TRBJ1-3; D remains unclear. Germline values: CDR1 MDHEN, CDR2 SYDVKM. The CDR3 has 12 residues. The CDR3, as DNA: TGTGCCAGCAATTTAAGTGGAAACACCATATATTTT. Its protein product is CASNLSGNTIYF.

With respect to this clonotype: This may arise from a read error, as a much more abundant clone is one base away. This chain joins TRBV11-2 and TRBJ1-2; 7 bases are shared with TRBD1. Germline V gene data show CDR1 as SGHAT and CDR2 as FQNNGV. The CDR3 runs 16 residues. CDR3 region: CASSLGGQTTNYGHTF. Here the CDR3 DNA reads TGTGCCAGCAGCTTAGGGGGACAGACGACTAACTATGGCCACACCTTC.

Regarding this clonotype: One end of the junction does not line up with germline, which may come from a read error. CDR3 in amino acids: CATSRGRGLAGANVLTF. DNA for the CDR3: TGTGCCACCAGTAGAGGCAGGGGGCTCGCTGGGGCCAACGTCCTGACTTTC. The V call is TRBV15, the J call TRBJ2-6, with TRBD1 matching 8 bases. Germline CDR1 LNHNV, CDR2 YYDKDF (reference sequence). The CDR3 totals 17 residues.

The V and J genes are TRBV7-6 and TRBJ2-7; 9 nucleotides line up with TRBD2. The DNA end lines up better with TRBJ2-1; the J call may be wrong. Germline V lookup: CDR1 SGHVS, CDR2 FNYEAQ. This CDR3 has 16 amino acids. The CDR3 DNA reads TGTGCCAGCAGCCTCCGGGCGGGAGGGCCCTCGGATGAGCAGTTCTTC. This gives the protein CASSLRAGGPSDEQFF.

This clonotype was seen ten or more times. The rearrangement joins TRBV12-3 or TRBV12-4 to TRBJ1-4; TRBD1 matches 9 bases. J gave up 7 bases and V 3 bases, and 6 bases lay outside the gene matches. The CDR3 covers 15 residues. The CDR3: CASSFRQGDSEKLFF. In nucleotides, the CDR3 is TGTGCCAGCAGTTTCAGACAGGGGGATAGTGAAAAACTGTTTTTT.

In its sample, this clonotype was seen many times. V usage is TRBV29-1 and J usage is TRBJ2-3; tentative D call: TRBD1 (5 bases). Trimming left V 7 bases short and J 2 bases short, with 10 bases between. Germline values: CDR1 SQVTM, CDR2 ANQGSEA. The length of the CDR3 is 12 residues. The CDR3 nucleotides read TGCAGCGCCTCGACAGCCACAGATACGCAGTATTTT. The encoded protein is CSASTATDTQYF.

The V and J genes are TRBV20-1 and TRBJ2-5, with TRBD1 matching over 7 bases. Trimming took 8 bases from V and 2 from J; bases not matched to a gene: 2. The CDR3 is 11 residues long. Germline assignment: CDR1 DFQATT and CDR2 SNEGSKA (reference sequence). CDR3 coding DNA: TGCAGTCAGGGACAGCAAGAGACCCAGTACTTC. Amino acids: CSQGQQETQYF.

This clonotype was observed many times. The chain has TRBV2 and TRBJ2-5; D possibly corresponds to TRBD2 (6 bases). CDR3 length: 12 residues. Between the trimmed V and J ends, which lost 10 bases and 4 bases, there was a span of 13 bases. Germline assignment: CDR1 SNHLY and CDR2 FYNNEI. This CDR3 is CATRGGRETQYF. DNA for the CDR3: TGTGCCACCCGTGGGGGGAGAGAGACCCAGTACTTC.

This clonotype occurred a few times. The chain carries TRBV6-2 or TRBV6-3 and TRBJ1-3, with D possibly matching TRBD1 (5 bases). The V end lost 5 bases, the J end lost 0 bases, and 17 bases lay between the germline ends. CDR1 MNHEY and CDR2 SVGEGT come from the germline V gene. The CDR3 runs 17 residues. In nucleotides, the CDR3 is TGTGCCAGCAGTAGCAACCGGGACGCGAGCTCTGGAAACACCATATATTTT. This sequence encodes CASSSNRDASSGNTIYF.

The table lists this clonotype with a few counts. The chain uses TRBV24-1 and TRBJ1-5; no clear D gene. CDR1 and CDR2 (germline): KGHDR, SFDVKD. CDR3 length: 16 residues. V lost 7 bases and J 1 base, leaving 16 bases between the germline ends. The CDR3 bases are TGTGCCACCAGCTCGGAGTCTGGTGGGAGCAATCAGCCCCAGCATTTT. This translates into CATSSESGGSNQPQHF.

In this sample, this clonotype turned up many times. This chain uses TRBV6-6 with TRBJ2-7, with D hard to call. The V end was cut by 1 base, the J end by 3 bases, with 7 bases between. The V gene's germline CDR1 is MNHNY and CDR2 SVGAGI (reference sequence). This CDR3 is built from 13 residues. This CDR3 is CASSYLASYEQYF. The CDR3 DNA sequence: TGTGCCAGCAGTTACTTGGCCAGCTACGAGCAGTACTTC.

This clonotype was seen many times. CDR3 residues: CSAPTGDEKLFF. CDR3 nucleotides: TGCAGTGCTCCAACAGGGGATGAAAAACTGTTTTTT. The V and J genes are TRBV20-1 and TRBJ1-4, with TRBD1 identical over 7 bases. CDR1 and CDR2 from the germline V gene are DFQATT and SNEGSKA (reference sequence). The junction had 3 bases not matched to a gene; V was cut back by 5 bases and J by 6 bases. This CDR3 is built from 12 residues.

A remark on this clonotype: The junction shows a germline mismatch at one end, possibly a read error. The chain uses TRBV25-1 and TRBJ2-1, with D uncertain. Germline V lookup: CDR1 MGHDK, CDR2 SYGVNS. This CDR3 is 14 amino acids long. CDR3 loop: CAISESSRYNEQFF. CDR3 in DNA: TGTGCCATCAGTGAGTCGTCCCGCTACAATGAGCAGTTCTTC.

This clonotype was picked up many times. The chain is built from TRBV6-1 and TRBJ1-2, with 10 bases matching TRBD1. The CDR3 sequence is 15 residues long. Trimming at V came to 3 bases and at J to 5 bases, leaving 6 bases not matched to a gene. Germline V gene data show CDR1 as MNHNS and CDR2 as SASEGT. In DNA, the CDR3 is TGTGCCAGCAGTGAGGGGACAGGGGCTAGGTATGGCTACACCTTC. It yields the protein CASSEGTGARYGYTF.

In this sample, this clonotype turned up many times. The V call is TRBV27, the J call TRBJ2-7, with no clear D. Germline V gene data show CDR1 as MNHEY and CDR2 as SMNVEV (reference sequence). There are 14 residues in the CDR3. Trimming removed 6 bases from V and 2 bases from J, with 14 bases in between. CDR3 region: CASRRPHAAYEQYF. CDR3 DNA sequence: TGTGCCAGCAGGAGGCCCCACGCAGCCTACGAGCAGTACTTC.

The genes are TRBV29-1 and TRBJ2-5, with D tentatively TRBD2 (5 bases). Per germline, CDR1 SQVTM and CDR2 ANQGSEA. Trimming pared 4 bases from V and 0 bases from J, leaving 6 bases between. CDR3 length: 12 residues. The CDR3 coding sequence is TGCAGCGTTGGGCGGGACCAAGAGACCCAGTACTTC. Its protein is CSVGRDQETQYF.

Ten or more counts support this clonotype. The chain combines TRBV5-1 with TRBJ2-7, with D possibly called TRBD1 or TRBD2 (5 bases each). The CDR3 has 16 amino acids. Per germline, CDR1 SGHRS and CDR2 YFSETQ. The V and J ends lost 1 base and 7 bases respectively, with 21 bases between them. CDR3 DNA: TGCGCCAGCAGCTTGTCCTCCGGGACCCGTGGGGGAGAGCAGTACTTC. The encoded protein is CASSLSSGTRGGEQYF. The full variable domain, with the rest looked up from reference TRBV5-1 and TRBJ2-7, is KAGVTQTPRYLIKTRGQQVTLSCSPISGHRSVSWYQQTPGQGLQFLFEYFSETQRNKGNFPGRFSGRQFSNSRSEMNVSTLELGDSALYLCASSLSSGTRGGEQYFGPGTRLTVT.

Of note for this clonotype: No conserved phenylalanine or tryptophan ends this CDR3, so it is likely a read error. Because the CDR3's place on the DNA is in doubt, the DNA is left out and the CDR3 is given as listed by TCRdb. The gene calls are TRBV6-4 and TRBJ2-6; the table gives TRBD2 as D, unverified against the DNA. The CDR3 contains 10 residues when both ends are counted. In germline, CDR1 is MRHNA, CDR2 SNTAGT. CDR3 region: CASSPSTAGV.

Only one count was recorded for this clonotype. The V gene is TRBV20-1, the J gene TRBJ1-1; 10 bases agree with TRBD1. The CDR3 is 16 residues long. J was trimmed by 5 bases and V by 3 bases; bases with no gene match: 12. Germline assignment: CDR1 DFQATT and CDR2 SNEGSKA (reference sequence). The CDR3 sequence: CSARGDRGGQGTEAFF. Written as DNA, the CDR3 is TGCAGTGCTAGGGGGGACAGGGGTGGACAGGGGACTGAAGCTTTCTTT.

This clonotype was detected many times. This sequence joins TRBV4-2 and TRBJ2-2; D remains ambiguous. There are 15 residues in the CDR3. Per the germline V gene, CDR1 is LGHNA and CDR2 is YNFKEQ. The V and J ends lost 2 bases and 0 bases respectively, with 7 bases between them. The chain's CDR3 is CASSQIYANTGELFF. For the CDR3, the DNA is TGTGCCAGCAGCCAAATATACGCGAACACCGGGGAGCTGTTTTTT.

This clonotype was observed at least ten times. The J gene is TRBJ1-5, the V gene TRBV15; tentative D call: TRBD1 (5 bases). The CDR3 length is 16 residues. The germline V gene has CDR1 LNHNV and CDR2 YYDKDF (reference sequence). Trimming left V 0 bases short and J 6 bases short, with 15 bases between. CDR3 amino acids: CATSRDTGQGFQPQHF. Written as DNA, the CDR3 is TGTGCCACCAGCAGAGATACGGGGCAGGGTTTTCAGCCCCAGCATTTT.

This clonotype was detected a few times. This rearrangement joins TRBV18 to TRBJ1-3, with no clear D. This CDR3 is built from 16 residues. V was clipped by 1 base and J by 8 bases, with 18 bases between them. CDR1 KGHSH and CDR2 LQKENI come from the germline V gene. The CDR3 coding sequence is TGTGCCAGCTCACCACTTAAGGACCTACGAGGTCACACCATATATTTT. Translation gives CASSPLKDLRGHTIYF.

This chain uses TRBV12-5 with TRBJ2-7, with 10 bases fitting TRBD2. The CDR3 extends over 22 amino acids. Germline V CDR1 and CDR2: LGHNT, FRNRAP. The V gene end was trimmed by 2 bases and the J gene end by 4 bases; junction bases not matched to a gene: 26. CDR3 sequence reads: CASGLPKLGTSDVPGLLYEQYF. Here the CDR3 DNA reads TGTGCTAGTGGTTTGCCCAAGTTAGGGACTAGCGACGTCCCCGGGCTACTTTACGAGCAGTACTTC. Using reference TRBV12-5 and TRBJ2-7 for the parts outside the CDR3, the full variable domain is DARVTQTPRHKVTEMGQEVTMRCQPILGHNTVFWYRQTMMQGLELLAYFRNRAPLDDSGMPKDRFSAEMPDATLATLKIQPSEPRDSAVYFCASGLPKLGTSDVPGLLYEQYFGPGTRLTVT.

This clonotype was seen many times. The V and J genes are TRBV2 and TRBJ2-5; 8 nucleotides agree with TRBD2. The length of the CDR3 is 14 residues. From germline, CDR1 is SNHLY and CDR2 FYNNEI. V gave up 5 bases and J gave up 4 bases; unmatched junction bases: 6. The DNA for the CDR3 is TGTGCCAGCAGTACGACTAGCGCGGGAGAGACCCAGTACTTC. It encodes CASSTTSAGETQYF.